The 29 T cell receptor beta chains given below trace back to one sample, sequenced in a study of T cell responses to AZD1222 COVID-19 vaccine. The table came from immunoSEQ multiplex PCR; TCRdb's copy has only in-frame clones and leaves some out. The table includes around 140,000 clones, 75% to 85% detected once. Sequencing used peripheral blood, obtained 28 days after the second dose of the MenACWY control vaccine. These receptors were taken from an adult who received the MenACWY meningococcal vaccine as a control.

The chain has TRBV6-2 or TRBV6-3 and TRBJ1-2, with no clear D. CDR3 length: 16 amino acids. The V gene lost 2 bases and the J gene lost 2 bases, with 15 bases spanning the gap. CDR1 is MNHEY and CDR2 is SVGEGT in the germline V gene. The CDR3 DNA follows: TGTGCCAGCAGTTACCGGAGGGTAGGCCGGAACTATGGCTACACCTTC. This translates into CASSYRRVGRNYGYTF.

This chain joins TRBV5-1 and TRBJ1-2; 8 nucleotides match TRBD1. V was pared by 0 bases and J by 5 bases, with 9 bases of the junction left unmatched. This CDR3 is built from 16 residues. Germline CDR1 is SGHRS and CDR2 is YFSETQ. CDR3 region: CASSLGTGTLGYGYTF. The CDR3 coding sequence is TGCGCCAGCAGCTTGGGGACAGGGACGCTGGGGTATGGCTACACCTTC. Based on the CDR3 plus reference TRBV5-1 and TRBJ1-2, the full variable domain is KAGVTQTPRYLIKTRGQQVTLSCSPISGHRSVSWYQQTPGQGLQFLFEYFSETQRNKGNFPGRFSGRQFSNSRSEMNVSTLELGDSALYLCASSLGTGTLGYGYTFGSGTRLTVV.

The CDR3 region has the DNA TGCAGCGTTGATCTCGGCCAGGGCTCAGATACGCAGTATTTT. Its protein product is CSVDLGQGSDTQYF. The V call is TRBV29-1, the J call TRBJ2-3, with D maybe TRBD1 (5 bases). The CDR3 runs 14 residues. Trimming cost V 3 bases and J 4 bases, with 14 bases left between them. CDR1 and CDR2 (germline): SQVTM, ANQGSEA.

This clone turned up a few times. This chain connects TRBV6-6 to TRBJ2-1, with TRBD2 matching 12 bases. V shed 6 bases, J shed 6 bases, and the junction held 6 bases outside the gene matches. Germline V gene data show CDR1 as MNHNY and CDR2 as SVGAGI (reference sequence). This CDR3 has 15 residues. Written as DNA, the CDR3 is TGTGCCAGCAGCTTCTCTAGCGGGAGGGCCAATGAGCAGTTCTTC. Translating it yields CASSFSSGRANEQFF.

The V call is TRBV5-4, the J call TRBJ2-7, with 7 bases lining up with TRBD2. CDR3 length equals 15 residues. CDR1 is SGHNT, CDR2 YYREEE, per germline (reference sequence). Trimming cost V 4 bases and J 4 bases; bases outside gene matches: 11. The CDR3, as DNA: TGTGCCAGCAGCGAGGAGTGGGCTAGCGGTTACGAGCAGTACTTC. This gives the protein CASSEEWASGYEQYF.

The chain combines TRBV4-1 with TRBJ1-4; D is ambiguous. CDR3 length: 17 amino acids. Per germline, CDR1 MGHRA and CDR2 YSYEKL. V was pared by 3 bases and J by 0 bases, with 14 bases between. The CDR3 nucleotides read TGCGCCAGCAGCCACGTTGGGAGCCCCTCAACTAATGAAAAACTGTTTTTT. Translating it yields CASSHVGSPSTNEKLFF.

This chain uses TRBV30 with TRBJ1-5, with 11 bases fitting TRBD1. The CDR3 extends over 17 amino acids. V shed 0 bases and J 0 bases; nucleotides not matched to a gene: 4. The germline gives CDR1 GTSNPN, CDR2 SVGIG (reference sequence). The DNA of the CDR3 is TGTGCCTGGAGTGTAGGGACAGGGGGTAGTAGCAATCAGCCCCAGCATTTT. Amino acids: CAWSVGTGGSSNQPQHF.

The chain combines TRBV4-2 with TRBJ2-1; D may match TRBD1 or TRBD2 (5 bases each). The CDR3 contains 16 residues. V lost 4 bases and J lost 2, with 15 bases in between. Germline CDR1 reads LGHNA; CDR2 reads YNFKEQ. The CDR3 protein is CASSRGGTGPYNEQFF. The CDR3 coding sequence is TGTGCCAGCAGCCGAGGTGGGACCGGGCCCTACAATGAGCAGTTCTTC.

V usage is TRBV30 and J usage is TRBJ1-3; 8 bases are a match to TRBD1. Germline V gene data show CDR1 as GTSNPN and CDR2 as SVGIG (reference sequence). This CDR3 is 13 amino acids long. J gave up 3 bases and V 4 bases, and 2 bases lay outside the gene matches. DNA of the CDR3: TGTGCCTGGACGGACAGGGTTGGAAACACCATATATTTT. This gives the protein CAWTDRVGNTIYF. The entire variable domain, with the rest obtained from reference TRBV30 and TRBJ1-3, is as follows: SQTIHQWPATLVQPVGSPLSLECTVEGTSNPNLYWYRQAAGRGLQLLFYSVGIGQISSEVPQNLSASRPQDRQFILSSKKLLLSDSGFYLCAWTDRVGNTIYFGEGSWLTVV.

This chain connects TRBV7-9 to TRBJ2-3; 9 nucleotides align to TRBD1. The V gene's germline CDR1 is SEHNR and CDR2 FQNEAQ (reference sequence). V dropped 1 base and J dropped 5; count of bases not matched to a gene: 4. CDR3 size: 15 residues. In DNA, the CDR3 is TGTGCCAGCAGCTTAGAACAGGGGGCAATAGATACGCAGTATTTT. Encoded protein: CASSLEQGAIDTQYF.

This clone appeared a few times. Relative to the germline gene, one junction end is altered; a read error may explain this. J is TRBJ2-1 and V is TRBV7-2; TRBD2 aligns across 16 bases. Germline-derived CDR1 and CDR2 are SGHTA and FQGNSA. The CDR3 is 16 residues long. The CDR3 region has the DNA TGTGCCAGCAGCCCAACACCGGGACTAGCGGGGGGGGTTGGGATCTTC. Translating gives CASSPTPGLAGGVGIF.

The chain joins TRBV7-3 to TRBJ2-1; 11 bases are a match to TRBD2. Trimming took 9 bases from V and 2 from J; bases not matched to a gene: 3. CDR3 length: 14 residues. The germline gives CDR1 SGHTA, CDR2 FQGTGA. The chain's CDR3 is CASRLAGPYNEQFF. The DNA for the CDR3 is TGTGCCAGTAGACTAGCGGGACCCTACAATGAGCAGTTCTTC.

The chain links TRBV7-9 to TRBJ1-3; tentative D call: TRBD1 (5 bases). The CDR3 loop spans 15 amino acids. The V end was cut by 1 base, the J end by 0 bases, with 7 bases between. CDR1 is SEHNR and CDR2 is FQNEAQ in the germline V gene (reference sequence). DNA for the CDR3: TGTGCCAGCAGCTTAGTAGGGGACTCTGGAAACACCATATATTTT. As protein: CASSLVGDSGNTIYF.

The chain carries TRBV4-1 and TRBJ2-5; D is ambiguous. The CDR3 consists of 14 residues. Germline lookup yields CDR1 MGHRA and CDR2 YSYEKL. The V end was cut by 6 bases, the J end by 5 bases, with 16 bases between. The CDR3 DNA is TGCGCCAGCAGAAGCCCTGGGTCTTTGGAGACCCAGTACTTC. Translation gives CASRSPGSLETQYF.

V gene TRBV5-4 combines with J gene TRBJ2-6; unclear D gene. The V gene's germline CDR1 is SGHNT and CDR2 YYREEE (reference sequence). Between the trimmed V and J ends, which lost 3 bases and 0 bases, there was a span of 10 bases. This CDR3 is 16 amino acids long. The CDR3 bases are TGTGCCAGCAGCTGGCGGATCAACTCTGGGGCCAACGTCCTGACTTTC. Translated, it gives CASSWRINSGANVLTF.

The gene calls are TRBV6-5 and TRBJ1-1; D is undetermined. Germline V gene data show CDR1 as MNHEY and CDR2 as SVGAGI. Trimming took 6 bases from V and 1 from J, leaving 12 bases between them. CDR3 length: 14 residues. The CDR3 reads CASRLNFRNTEAFF. DNA for the CDR3: TGTGCCAGCAGACTAAACTTCAGGAACACTGAAGCTTTCTTT.

The chain couples TRBV6-1 to TRBJ1-2; D is uncertain. The CDR3 totals 17 residues. The germline gives CDR1 MNHNS, CDR2 SASEGT. The V gene lost 3 bases and the J gene lost 4 bases, with 21 bases spanning the gap. The CDR3 spells CASSDYRTDASSYGYTF. DNA for the CDR3: TGTGCCAGCAGTGACTACCGGACGGACGCTTCTTCCTATGGCTACACCTTC.

This clone came up a few times. The chain combines TRBV5-6 with TRBJ2-4, with D tentatively TRBD1 or TRBD2 (5 bases each). The germline V gene has CDR1 SGHDT and CDR2 YYEEEE. V lost 3 bases, J lost 3 bases, and 13 bases lay in between. This CDR3 region has 15 residues. DNA for the CDR3: TGTGCCAGCAGCTATCTAACTAGGGGCAAAAACATTCAGTACTTC. It yields the protein CASSYLTRGKNIQYF.

The gene calls are TRBV7-7 and TRBJ2-2, with D uncertain. V was clipped by 0 bases and J by 0 bases, with 5 bases between them. Per germline, CDR1 SSHAT and CDR2 FNYEAQ (reference sequence). This CDR3 is 15 amino acids long. The CDR3 here is CASSLAPTNTGELFF. The CDR3 region has the DNA TGTGCCAGCAGCTTAGCCCCAACGAACACCGGGGAGCTGTTTTTT.

The chain recombines TRBV2 with TRBJ1-2; D gene unclear. Per germline, CDR1 SNHLY and CDR2 FYNNEI. V shed 5 bases and J shed 3 bases, with 10 bases lying between them. The CDR3 spans 13 residues. CDR3 residues: CASSPSPYYGYTF. The DNA of the CDR3 is TGTGCCAGCAGTCCAAGTCCTTACTATGGCTACACCTTC. The whole variable domain, filled in from reference TRBV2 and TRBJ1-2, reads EPEVTQTPSHQVTQMGQEVILRCVPISNHLYFYWYRQILGQKVEFLVSFYNNEISEKSEIFDDQFSVERPDGSNFTLKIRSTKLEDSAMYFCASSPSPYYGYTFGSGTRLTVV.

The chain uses TRBV7-2 and TRBJ1-2; TRBD1 might be the D (5 bases). Germline CDR1 is SGHTA and CDR2 is FQGNSA. V lost 4 bases and J lost 4, with 13 bases in between. The CDR3 runs 14 residues. CDR3 protein: CASSWGLTFYGYTF. CDR3 nucleotides: TGTGCCAGCAGCTGGGGCCTTACTTTCTATGGCTACACCTTC. Complete variable domain (other parts from reference TRBV7-2 and TRBJ1-2): GAGVSQSPSNKVTEKGKDVELRCDPISGHTALYWYRQSLGQGLEFLIYFQGNSAPDKSGLPSDRFSAERTGGSVSTLTIQRTQQEDSAVYLCASSWGLTFYGYTFGSGTRLTVV.

The CDR3 spells CSAGQGWAFGRHEQYV. CDR3 nucleotide sequence: TGCAGTGCCGGACAGGGCTGGGCATTTGGCCGGCACGAGCAGTACGTC. The chain combines TRBV29-1 with TRBJ2-7; 8 bases are shared with TRBD1. CDR1 SQVTM and CDR2 ANQGSEA come from the germline V gene. CDR3 length: 16 residues.

The CDR3 DNA sequence: TGTGCCATCAGTGAGTCGACCGGAGGATCCGGGGAGCTGTTTTTT. It translates to CAISESTGGSGELFF. The genes are TRBV10-3 and TRBJ2-2, with D perhaps matching TRBD2 (5 bases). In germline, CDR1 is ENHRY, CDR2 SYGVKD. Trimming stripped 0 bases from V and 6 bases from J, with 11 bases between. CDR3 length equals 15 residues.

The J gene is TRBJ1-6, the V gene TRBV6-2 or TRBV6-3, with 11 nucleotides matching TRBD1. The CDR3 sequence is 16 residues long. Looked up from germline, CDR1 is MNHEY and CDR2 is SVGEGT. Trimming removed 5 bases from V and 10 bases from J; junction bases left unmatched: 10. CDR3 region: CASSRRTGGVGSPLHF. As DNA, the CDR3 is TGTGCCAGCAGTCGGCGGACAGGGGGCGTAGGCTCACCCCTCCACTTT.

This clone was seen a handful of times. This sequence joins TRBV11-3 and TRBJ2-5; D gene uncertain. CDR3 length: 12 residues. The V gene lost 1 base and the J gene lost 3 bases, with 3 bases spanning the gap. CDR1 and CDR2 (germline): SGHNT, YENEEA. The CDR3 DNA sequence: TGTGCCAGCAGCTTAGCGGAAGAGACCCAGTACTTC. It translates to CASSLAEETQYF.

This clone was seen once. The J gene is TRBJ2-7, the V gene TRBV7-2, with TRBD2 matching over 9 bases. The ends lost 0 bases at V and 3 bases at J; junction bases unmatched: 6. CDR1 and CDR2 from the germline V gene are SGHTA and FQGNSA. The CDR3 spans 16 residues. The CDR3 DNA follows: TGTGCCAGCAGCTTAGCGTCCGGTAGCGGGAGCTACGAGCAGTACTTC. As protein: CASSLASGSGSYEQYF.

CDR3 sequence (DNA): TGTGCCAGCAGGAAACAGGGTTACGCCGGGGAGCTGTTTTTT. Encoded protein: CASRKQGYAGELFF. The rearrangement joins TRBV5-8 to TRBJ2-2; tentatively, D is TRBD1 (6 bases). CDR1 SGHTS and CDR2 YDEGEE come from the germline V gene. This CDR3 spans 14 amino acids. The V and J ends lost 5 bases and 6 bases respectively, with 14 bases between them.

The chain joins TRBV5-1 to TRBJ1-1; D may be TRBD1 (6 bases). In germline, CDR1 is SGHRS, CDR2 YFSETQ. The CDR3 runs 13 residues. The ends were cut back, 4 bases at V and 1 base at J, with 8 bases in the middle. The CDR3 loop reads CASSQQGNTEAFF. CDR3 bases: TGCGCCAGCAGCCAACAGGGGAACACTGAAGCTTTCTTT.

This sequence joins TRBV6-2 or TRBV6-3 and TRBJ1-6; TRBD1 agrees at 10 bases. This CDR3 has 15 amino acids. Germline V CDR1 and CDR2: MNHEY, SVGEGT. V gave up 4 bases and J gave up 9 bases; unmatched junction bases: 6. The CDR3 reads CASSLRQGAGSPLHF. The DNA for the CDR3 is TGTGCCAGCAGTTTACGACAGGGGGCAGGTTCACCCCTCCACTTT.